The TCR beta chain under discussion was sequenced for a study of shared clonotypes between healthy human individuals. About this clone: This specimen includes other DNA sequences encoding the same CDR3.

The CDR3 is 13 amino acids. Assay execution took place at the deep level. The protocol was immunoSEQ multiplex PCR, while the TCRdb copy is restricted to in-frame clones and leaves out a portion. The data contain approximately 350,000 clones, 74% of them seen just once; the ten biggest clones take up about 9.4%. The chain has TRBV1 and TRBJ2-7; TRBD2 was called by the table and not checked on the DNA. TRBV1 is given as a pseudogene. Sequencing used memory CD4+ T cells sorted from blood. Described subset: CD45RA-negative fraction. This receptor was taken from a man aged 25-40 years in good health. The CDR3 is CTRDSVSSYEQYF. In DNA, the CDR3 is TGTACCCGAGACTCAGTGAGCTCCTACGAGCAGTACTTC.